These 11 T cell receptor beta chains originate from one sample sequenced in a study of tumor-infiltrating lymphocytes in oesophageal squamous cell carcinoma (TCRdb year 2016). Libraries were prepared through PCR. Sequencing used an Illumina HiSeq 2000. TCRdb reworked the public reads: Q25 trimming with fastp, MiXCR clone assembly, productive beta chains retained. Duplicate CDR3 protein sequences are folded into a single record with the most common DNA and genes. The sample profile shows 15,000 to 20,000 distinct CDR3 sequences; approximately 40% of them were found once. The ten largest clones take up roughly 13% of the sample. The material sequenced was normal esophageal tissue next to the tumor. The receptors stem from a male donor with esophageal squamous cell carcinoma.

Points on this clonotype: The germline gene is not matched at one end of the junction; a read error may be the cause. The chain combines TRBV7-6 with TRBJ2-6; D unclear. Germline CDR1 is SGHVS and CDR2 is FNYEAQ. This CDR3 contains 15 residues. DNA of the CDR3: TGTGCCAGCAGTTTAGGAAGCTCTGGGGCCAACGTCCTGACTTTC. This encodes CASSLGSSGANVLTF.

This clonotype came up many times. The CDR3 DNA reads as TGTGCCAGCAGCGCCAGGACGTACGGAAACACCATATATTTT. Translated: CASSARTYGNTIYF. The gene calls are TRBV5-6 and TRBJ1-3, with D unclear. The CDR3 totals 14 residues. Germline loops: CDR1 SGHDT, CDR2 YYEEEE. V was trimmed by 4 bases and J by 4 bases, leaving 12 bases between them. Full variable domain (remainder filled in from reference TRBV5-6 and TRBJ1-3): DAGVTQSPTHLIKTRGQQVTLRCSPKSGHDTVSWYQQALGQGPQFIFQYYEEEERQRGNFPDRFSGHQFPNYSSELNVNALLLGDSALYLCASSARTYGNTIYFGEGSWLTVV.

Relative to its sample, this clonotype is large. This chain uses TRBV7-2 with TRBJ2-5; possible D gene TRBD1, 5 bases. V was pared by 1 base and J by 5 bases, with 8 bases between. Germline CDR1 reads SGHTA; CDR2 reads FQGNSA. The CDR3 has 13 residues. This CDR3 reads CASSLVSGETQYF. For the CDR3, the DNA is TGTGCCAGCAGCTTAGTATCAGGGGAGACCCAGTACTTC.

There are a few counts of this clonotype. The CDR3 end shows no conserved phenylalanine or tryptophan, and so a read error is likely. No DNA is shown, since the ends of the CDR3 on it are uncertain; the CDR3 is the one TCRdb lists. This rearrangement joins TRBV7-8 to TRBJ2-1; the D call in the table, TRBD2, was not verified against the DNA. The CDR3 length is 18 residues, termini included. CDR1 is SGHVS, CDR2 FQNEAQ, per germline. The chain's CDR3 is CASSLAGGGSSYEQYFGS.

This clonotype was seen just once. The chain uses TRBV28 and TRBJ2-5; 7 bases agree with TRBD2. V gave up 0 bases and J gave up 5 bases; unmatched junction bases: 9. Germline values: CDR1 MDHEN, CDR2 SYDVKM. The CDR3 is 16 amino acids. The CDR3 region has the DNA TGTGCCAGCAGTTTATGGCGGGGGAGGGTTGGGGAGACCCAGTACTTC. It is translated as CASSLWRGRVGETQYF.

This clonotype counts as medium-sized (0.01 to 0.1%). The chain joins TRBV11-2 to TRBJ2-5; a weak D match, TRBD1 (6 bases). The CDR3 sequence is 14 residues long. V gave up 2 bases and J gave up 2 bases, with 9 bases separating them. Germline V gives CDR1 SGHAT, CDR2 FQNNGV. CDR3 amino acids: CASSLNRVQETQYF. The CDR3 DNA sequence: TGTGCCAGCAGCTTAAACAGGGTTCAAGAGACCCAGTACTTC.

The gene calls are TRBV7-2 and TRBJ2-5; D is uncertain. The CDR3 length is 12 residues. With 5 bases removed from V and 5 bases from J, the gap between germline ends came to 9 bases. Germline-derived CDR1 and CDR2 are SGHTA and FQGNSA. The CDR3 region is CASSPSRETQYF. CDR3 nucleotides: TGTGCCAGCAGCCCGTCCCGGGAGACCCAGTACTTC.

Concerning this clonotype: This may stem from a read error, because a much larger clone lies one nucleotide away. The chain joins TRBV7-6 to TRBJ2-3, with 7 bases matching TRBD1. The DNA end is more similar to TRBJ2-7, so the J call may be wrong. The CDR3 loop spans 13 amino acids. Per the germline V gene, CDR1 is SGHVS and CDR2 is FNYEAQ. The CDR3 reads CASSQGDLNEQYF. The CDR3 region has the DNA TGTGCCAGCAGCCAGGGGGACCTCAATGAGCAGTACTTC.

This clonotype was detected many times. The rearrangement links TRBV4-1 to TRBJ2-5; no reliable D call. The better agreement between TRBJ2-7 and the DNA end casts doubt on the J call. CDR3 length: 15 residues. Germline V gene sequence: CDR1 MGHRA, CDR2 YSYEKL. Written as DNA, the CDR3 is TGCGCCAGCAGCCAGAGACTTTCAGATTCCTACGAGCAGTACTTC. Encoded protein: CASSQRLSDSYEQYF.

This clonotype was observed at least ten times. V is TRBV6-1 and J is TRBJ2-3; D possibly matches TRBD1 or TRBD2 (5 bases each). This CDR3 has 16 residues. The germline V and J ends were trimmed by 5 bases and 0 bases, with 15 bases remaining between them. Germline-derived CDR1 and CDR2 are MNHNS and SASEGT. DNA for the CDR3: TGTGCCAGCAGTCAATACCACGGGACGAGCACAGATACGCAGTATTTT. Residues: CASSQYHGTSTDTQYF.

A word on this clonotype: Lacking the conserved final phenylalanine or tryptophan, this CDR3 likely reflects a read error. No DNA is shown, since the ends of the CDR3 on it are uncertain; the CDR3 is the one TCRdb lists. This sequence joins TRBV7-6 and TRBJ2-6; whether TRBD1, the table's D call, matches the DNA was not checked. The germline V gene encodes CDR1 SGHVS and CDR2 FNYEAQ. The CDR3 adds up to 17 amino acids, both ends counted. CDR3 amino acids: CASSTTRRAKNIQYFGA.